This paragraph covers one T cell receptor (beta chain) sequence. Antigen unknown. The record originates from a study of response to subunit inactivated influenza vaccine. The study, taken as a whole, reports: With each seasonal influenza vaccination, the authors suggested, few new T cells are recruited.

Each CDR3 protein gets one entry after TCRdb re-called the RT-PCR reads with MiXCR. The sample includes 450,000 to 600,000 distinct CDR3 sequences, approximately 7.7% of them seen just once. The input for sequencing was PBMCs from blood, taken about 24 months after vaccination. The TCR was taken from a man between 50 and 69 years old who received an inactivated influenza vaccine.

CDR3 in DNA: TGTGCCAGCAGCCACGGGACTAGCGGAGGCACAGATACGCAGTATTTT. Translating it yields CASSHGTSGGTDTQYF. The chain uses TRBV3-1 and TRBJ2-3; 11 nucleotides line up with TRBD2. The CDR3 runs to 16 residues. J was trimmed by 1 base and V by 3 bases; bases with no gene match: 3. Germline CDR1 and CDR2: LGHDT and YNNKEL (reference sequence).